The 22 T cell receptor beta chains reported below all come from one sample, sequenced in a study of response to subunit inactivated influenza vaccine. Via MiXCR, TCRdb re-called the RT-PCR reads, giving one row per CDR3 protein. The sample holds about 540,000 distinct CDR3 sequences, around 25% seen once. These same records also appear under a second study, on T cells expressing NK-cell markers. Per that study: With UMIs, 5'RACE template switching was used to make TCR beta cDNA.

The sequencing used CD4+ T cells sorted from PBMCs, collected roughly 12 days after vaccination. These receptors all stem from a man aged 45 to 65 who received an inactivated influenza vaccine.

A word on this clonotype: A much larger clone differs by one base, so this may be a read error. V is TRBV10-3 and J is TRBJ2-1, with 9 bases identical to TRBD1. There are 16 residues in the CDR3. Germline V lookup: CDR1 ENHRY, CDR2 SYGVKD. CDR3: CAINESMGQGRSRQFF. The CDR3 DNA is TGTGCCATCAATGAGTCGATGGGACAGGGACGCTCCCGACAGTTCTTC.

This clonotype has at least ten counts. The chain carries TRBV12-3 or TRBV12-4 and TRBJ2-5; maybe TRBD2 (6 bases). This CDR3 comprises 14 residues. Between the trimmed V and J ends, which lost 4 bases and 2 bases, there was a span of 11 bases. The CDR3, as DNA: TGTGCCAGCAGTTCCCGTCGGGGGCAAGAGACCCAGTACTTC. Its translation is CASSSRRGQETQYF.

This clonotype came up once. This chain's CDR3 is CASSNEIEAADEPNTEAFF. The CDR3 nucleotides read TGTGCCAGCAGCAATGAGATCGAGGCAGCTGACGAACCAAACACTGAAGCTTTCTTT. The chain couples TRBV21-1 to TRBJ1-1. TRBV21-1 is classified as a pseudogene. The CDR3 loop spans 19 amino acids.

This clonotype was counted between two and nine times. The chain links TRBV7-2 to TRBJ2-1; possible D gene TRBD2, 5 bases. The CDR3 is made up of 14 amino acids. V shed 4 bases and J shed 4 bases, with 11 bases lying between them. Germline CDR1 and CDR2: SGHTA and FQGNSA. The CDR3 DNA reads TGTGCCAGCAGCTCCCTAGGCGGGTACAATGAGCAGTTCTTC. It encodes CASSSLGGYNEQFF.

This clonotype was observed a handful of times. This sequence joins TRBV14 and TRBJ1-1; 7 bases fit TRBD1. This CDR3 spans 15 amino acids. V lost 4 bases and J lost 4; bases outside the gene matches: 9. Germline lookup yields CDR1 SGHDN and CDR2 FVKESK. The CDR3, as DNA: TGTGCCAGCAGCCCTGGGACAGCTCGGGGCACTGAAGCTTTCTTT. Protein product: CASSPGTARGTEAFF.

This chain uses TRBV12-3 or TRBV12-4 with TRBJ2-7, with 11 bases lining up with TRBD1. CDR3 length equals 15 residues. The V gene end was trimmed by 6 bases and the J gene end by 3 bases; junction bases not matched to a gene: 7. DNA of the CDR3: TGTGCCAGCAGGAAACTGGGACAGGGGGTCTACGAGCAGTACTTC. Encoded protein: CASRKLGQGVYEQYF.

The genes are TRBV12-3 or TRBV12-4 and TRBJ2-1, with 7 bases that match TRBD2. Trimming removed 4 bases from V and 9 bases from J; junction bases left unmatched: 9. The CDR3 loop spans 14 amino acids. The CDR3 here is CASSSQGLTGEQFF. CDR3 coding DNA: TGTGCCAGCAGTTCCCAGGGACTAACCGGTGAGCAGTTCTTC.

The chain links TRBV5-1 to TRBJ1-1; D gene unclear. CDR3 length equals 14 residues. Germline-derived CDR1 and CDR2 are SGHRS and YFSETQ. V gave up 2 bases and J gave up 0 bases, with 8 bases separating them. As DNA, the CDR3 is TGCGCCAGCAGCTTCGCCAGCCTGAACACTGAAGCTTTCTTT. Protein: CASSFASLNTEAFF.

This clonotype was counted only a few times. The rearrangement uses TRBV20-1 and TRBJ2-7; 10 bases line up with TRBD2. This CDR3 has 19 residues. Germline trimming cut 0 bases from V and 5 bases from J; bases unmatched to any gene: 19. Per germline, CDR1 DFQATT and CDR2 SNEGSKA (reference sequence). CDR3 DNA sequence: TGCAGTGCTAGAGATATGCGGCTAGCGGGAGTGACAAACGGGGACGAGCAGTACTTC. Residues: CSARDMRLAGVTNGDEQYF.

The DNA for the CDR3 is TGCAGTGCTTTTGTTAGCGGGTTGAGGAATGAGCAGTTCTTC. Its translation: CSAFVSGLRNEQFF. This chain uses TRBV20-1 with TRBJ2-1, with 7 nucleotides matching TRBD2. CDR1 and CDR2 (germline): DFQATT, SNEGSKA (reference sequence). V lost 5 bases to trimming and J lost 7 bases; unmatched junction nucleotides: 11. The CDR3 has 14 residues.

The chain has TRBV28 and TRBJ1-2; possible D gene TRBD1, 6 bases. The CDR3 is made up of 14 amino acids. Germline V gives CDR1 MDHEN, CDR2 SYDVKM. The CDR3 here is CATRTPGTRHGYTF. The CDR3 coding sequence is TGTGCTACTAGAACCCCGGGGACACGACATGGCTACACCTTC.

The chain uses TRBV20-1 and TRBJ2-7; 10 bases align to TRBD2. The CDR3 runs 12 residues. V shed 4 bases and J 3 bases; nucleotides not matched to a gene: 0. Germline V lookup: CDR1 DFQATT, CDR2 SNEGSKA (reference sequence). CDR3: CSAIAGGYEQYF. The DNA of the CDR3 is TGCAGTGCTATAGCGGGAGGCTACGAGCAGTACTTC.

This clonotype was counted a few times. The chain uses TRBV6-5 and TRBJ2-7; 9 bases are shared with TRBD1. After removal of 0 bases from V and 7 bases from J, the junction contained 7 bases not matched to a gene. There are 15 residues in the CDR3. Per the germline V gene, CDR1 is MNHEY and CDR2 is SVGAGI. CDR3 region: CASSYSWDRVAEQYF. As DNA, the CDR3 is TGTGCCAGCAGTTACTCGTGGGACAGGGTGGCAGAGCAGTACTTC.

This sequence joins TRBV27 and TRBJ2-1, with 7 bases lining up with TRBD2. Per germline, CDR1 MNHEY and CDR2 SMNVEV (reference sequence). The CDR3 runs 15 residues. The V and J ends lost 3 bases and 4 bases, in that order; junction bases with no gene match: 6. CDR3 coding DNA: TGTGCCAGCAGTTTGGTCCTAGCGGTGTACAATGAGCAGTTCTTC. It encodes CASSLVLAVYNEQFF.

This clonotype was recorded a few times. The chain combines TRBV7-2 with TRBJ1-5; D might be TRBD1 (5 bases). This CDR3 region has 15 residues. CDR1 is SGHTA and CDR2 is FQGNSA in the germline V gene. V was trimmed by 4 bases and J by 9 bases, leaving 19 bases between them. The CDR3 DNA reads TGTGCCAGCAGCTCAACCGGGACCTCCAAATGGCCCCAGCATTTT. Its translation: CASSSTGTSKWPQHF.

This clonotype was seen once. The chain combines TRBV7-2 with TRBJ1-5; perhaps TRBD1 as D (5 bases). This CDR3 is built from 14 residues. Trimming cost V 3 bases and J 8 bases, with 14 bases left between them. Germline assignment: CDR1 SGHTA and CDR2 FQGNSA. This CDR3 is CASSLGGGYEPQHF. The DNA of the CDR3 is TGTGCCAGCAGCTTGGGGGGTGGGTATGAGCCCCAGCATTTT.

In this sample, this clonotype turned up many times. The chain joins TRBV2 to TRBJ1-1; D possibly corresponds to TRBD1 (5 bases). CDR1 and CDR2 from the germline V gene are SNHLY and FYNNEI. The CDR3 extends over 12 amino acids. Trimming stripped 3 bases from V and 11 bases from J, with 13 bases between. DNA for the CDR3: TGTGCCAGCAGTGAGTTAGAAAAGGGGGCTTTCTTT. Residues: CASSELEKGAFF.

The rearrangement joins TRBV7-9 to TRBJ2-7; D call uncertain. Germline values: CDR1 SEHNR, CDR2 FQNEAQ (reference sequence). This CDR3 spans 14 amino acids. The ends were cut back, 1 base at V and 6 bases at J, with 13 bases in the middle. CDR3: CASSLGVGMGEQYF. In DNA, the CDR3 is TGTGCCAGCAGCTTAGGTGTGGGGATGGGCGAGCAGTACTTC.

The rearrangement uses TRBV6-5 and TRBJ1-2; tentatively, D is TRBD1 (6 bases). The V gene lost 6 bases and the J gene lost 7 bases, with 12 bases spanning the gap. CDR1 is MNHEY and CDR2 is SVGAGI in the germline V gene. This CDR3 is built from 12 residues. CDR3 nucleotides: TGTGCCAGCAGAAATACAGGGTTTGGCTACACCTTC. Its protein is CASRNTGFGYTF.

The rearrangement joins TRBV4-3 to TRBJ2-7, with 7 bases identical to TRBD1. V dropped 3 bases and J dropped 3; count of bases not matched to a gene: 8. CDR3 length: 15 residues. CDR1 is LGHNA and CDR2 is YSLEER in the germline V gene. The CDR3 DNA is TGCGCCAGCAGCCACTACAGGGGTTCGGGCTACGAGCAGTACTTC. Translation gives CASSHYRGSGYEQYF.

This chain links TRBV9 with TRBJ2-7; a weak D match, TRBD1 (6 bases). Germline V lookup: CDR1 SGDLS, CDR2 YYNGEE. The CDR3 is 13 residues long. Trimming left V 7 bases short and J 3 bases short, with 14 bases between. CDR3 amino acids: CASHCGQFYEQYF. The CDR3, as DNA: TGTGCCAGCCATTGCGGACAGTTCTACGAGCAGTACTTC.

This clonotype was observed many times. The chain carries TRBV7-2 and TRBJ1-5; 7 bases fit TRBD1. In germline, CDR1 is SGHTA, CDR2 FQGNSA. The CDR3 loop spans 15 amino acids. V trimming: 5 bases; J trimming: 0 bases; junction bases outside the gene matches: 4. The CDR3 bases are TGTGCCAGCAGCCCGACAGGGTATAGCAATCAGCCCCAGCATTTT. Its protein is CASSPTGYSNQPQHF.